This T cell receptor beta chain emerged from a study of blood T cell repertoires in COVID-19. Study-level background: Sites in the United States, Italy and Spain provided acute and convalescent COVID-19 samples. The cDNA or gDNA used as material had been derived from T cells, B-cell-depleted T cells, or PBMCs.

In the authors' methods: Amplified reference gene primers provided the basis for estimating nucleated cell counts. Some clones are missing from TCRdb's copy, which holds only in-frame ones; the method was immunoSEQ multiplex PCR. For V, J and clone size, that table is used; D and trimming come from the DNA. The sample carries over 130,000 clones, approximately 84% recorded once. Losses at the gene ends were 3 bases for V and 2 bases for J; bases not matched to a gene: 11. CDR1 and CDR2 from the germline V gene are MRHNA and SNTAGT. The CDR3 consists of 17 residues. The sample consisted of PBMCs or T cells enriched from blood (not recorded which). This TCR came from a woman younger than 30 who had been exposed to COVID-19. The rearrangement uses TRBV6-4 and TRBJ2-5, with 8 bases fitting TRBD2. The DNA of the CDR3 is TGTGCCAGCAGTGATCCCCCAGCGGGAGAGCGGCAAGAGACCCAGTACTTC. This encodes CASSDPPAGERQETQYF.